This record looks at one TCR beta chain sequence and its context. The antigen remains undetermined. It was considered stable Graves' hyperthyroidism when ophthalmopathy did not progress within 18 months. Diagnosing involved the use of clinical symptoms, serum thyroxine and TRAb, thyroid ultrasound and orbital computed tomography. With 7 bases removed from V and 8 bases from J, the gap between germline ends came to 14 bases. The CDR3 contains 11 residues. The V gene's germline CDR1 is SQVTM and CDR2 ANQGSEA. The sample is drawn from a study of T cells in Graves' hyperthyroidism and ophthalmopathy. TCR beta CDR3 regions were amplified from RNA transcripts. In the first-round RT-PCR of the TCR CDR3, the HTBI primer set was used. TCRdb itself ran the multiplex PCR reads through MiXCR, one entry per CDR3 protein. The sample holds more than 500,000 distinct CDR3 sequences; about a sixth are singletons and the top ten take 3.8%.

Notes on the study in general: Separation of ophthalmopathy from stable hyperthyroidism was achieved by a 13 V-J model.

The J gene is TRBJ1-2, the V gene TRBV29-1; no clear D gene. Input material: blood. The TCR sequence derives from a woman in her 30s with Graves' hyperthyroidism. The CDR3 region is CSDDRPGGYTF. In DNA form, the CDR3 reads TGCAGCGACGACCGACCCGGGGGCTACACCTTC.